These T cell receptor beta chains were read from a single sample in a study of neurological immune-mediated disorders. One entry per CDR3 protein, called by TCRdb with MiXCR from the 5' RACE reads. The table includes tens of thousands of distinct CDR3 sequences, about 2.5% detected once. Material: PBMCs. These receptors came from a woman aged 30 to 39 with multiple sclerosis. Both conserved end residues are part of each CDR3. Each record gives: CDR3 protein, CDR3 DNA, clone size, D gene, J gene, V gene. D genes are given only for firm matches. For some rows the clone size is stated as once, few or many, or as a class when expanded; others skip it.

CDR3 protein: CASSPEVRGGSSYNEQFF; CDR3 DNA: TGTGCCAGCTCACCCGAGGTCCGCGGGGGGAGCTCCTACAATGAGCAGTTCTTC; clone size: many; D gene: TRBD2; J gene: TRBJ2-1; V gene: TRBV18
CDR3 protein: CASRAGNTIYF; CDR3 DNA: TGTGCCAGCCGGGCTGGGAACACCATATATTTT; clone size: many; D gene: NA; J gene: TRBJ1-3; V gene: TRBV3-1
CDR3 protein: CAGTPDMGNTEAFF; CDR3 DNA: TGTGCCGGAACCCCGGACATGGGGAACACTGAAGCTTTCTTT; clone size: NA; D gene: NA; J gene: TRBJ1-1; V gene: TRBV5-7
CDR3 protein: CASASGNPYNEQFF; CDR3 DNA: TGCGCCAGCGCGAGCGGGAACCCCTACAATGAGCAGTTCTTC; clone size: many; D gene: TRBD2; J gene: TRBJ2-1; V gene: TRBV5-1
CDR3 protein: CASSPGRVHEQYF; CDR3 DNA: TGTGCCAGCAGCCCTGGACGAGTCCACGAGCAGTACTTC; clone size: NA; D gene: NA; J gene: TRBJ2-7; V gene: TRBV5-5
CDR3 protein: CASSPTSGHYNEQFF; CDR3 DNA: TGTGCCAGCAGTCCGACTAGCGGACATTACAATGAGCAGTTCTTC; clone size: medium-sized; D gene: TRBD2; J gene: TRBJ2-1; V gene: TRBV5-6
CDR3 protein: CSAPPGLAGGDTDTQYF; CDR3 DNA: TGCAGTGCTCCTCCGGGACTAGCGGGAGGGGACACAGATACGCAGTATTTT; clone size: many; D gene: TRBD2; J gene: TRBJ2-3; V gene: TRBV20-1
CDR3 protein: CASSETSYGYTF; CDR3 DNA: TGCGCCAGCAGTGAAACCAGCTATGGCTACACCTTC; clone size: NA; D gene: NA; J gene: TRBJ1-2; V gene: TRBV10-1
CDR3 protein: CASSQDSTSGHNEQFF; CDR3 DNA: TGTGCCAGCAGCCAAGATAGTACTAGTGGGCACAATGAGCAGTTCTTC; clone size: many; D gene: NA; J gene: TRBJ2-1; V gene: TRBV4-2
CDR3 protein: CASSQPAGAYEQYF; CDR3 DNA: TGTGCCAGCAGCCAGCCAGCGGGGGCCTACGAGCAGTACTTC; clone size: NA; D gene: TRBD2; J gene: TRBJ2-7; V gene: TRBV4-2
CDR3 protein: CASSWGAGQPQHF; CDR3 DNA: TGTGCCAGCAGTTGGGGGGCTGGTCAGCCCCAGCATTTT; clone size: many; D gene: NA; J gene: TRBJ1-5; V gene: TRBV6-6
CDR3 protein: CASSGSGDHNEQFF; CDR3 DNA: TGTGCCAGCAGTGGATCCGGGGACCACAATGAGCAGTTCTTC; clone size: many; D gene: NA; J gene: TRBJ2-1; V gene: TRBV27
CDR3 protein: CASSQDSTYEQYF; CDR3 DNA: TGTGCCAGCAGCCAGGACAGTACCTACGAGCAGTACTTC; clone size: many; D gene: NA; J gene: TRBJ2-7; V gene: TRBV12-3/TRBV12-4
CDR3 protein: CSARDSGGSSYEQYF; CDR3 DNA: TGCAGTGCTAGAGATAGCGGGGGTTCCTCCTACGAGCAGTACTTC; clone size: many; D gene: TRBD2; J gene: TRBJ2-7; V gene: TRBV20-1
CDR3 protein: CASSQLGGTDTQYF; CDR3 DNA: TGCGCCAGCAGCCAACTCGGGGGCACAGATACGCAGTATTTT; clone size: many; D gene: NA; J gene: TRBJ2-3; V gene: TRBV5-1
CDR3 protein: CASSTPGQVEEKLFF; CDR3 DNA: TGTGCCAGCTCTACACCGGGACAGGTGGAAGAAAAACTGTTTTTT; clone size: many; D gene: TRBD1; J gene: TRBJ1-4; V gene: TRBV18
CDR3 protein: CSASGIGEQYF; CDR3 DNA: TGCAGTGCTAGTGGGATCGGCGAGCAGTACTTC; clone size: many; D gene: NA; J gene: TRBJ2-7; V gene: TRBV20-1
CDR3 protein: CASSLGGPGDHLYGYTF; CDR3 DNA: TGTGCCAGCAGCTTAGGGGGTCCGGGGGACCATCTCTATGGCTACACCTTC; clone size: many; D gene: NA; J gene: TRBJ1-2; V gene: TRBV7-9
CDR3 protein: CASSESLRSGANVLTF; CDR3 DNA: TGCGCCAGCAGTGAGTCCCTGCGGTCTGGGGCCAACGTCCTGACTTTC; clone size: many; D gene: NA; J gene: TRBJ2-6; V gene: TRBV10-2
CDR3 protein: CSASVGGQDNNEQFF; CDR3 DNA: TGCAGTGCTAGCGTGGGAGGACAGGACAACAATGAGCAGTTCTTC; clone size: many; D gene: NA; J gene: TRBJ2-1; V gene: TRBV20-1
CDR3 protein: CASSLTSGTYEQYF; CDR3 DNA: TGCGCCAGCAGCTTGACTAGCGGTACCTACGAGCAGTACTTC; clone size: many; D gene: TRBD2; J gene: TRBJ2-7; V gene: TRBV5-1
CDR3 protein: CSARSGSDNEQFF; CDR3 DNA: TGCAGTGCTAGATCGGGCTCCGACAATGAGCAGTTCTTC; clone size: many; D gene: NA; J gene: TRBJ2-1; V gene: TRBV20-1
CDR3 protein: CSARGGRLEKTQYF; CDR3 DNA: TGCAGTGCTAGAGGAGGACGACTAGAGAAGACCCAGTACTTC; clone size: many; D gene: NA; J gene: TRBJ2-5; V gene: TRBV20-1
CDR3 protein: CASSFGGGSYGYTF; CDR3 DNA: TGTGCCAGCAGTTTTGGGGGCGGGAGCTATGGCTACACCTTC; clone size: many; D gene: NA; J gene: TRBJ1-2; V gene: TRBV12-3/TRBV12-4
CDR3 protein: CASSSEASTEAFF; CDR3 DNA: TGTGCCAGCAGCTCTGAGGCCTCCACTGAAGCTTTCTTT; clone size: many; D gene: NA; J gene: TRBJ1-1; V gene: TRBV5-6
CDR3 protein: CSVGGGYTGDQPQHF; CDR3 DNA: TGCAGCGTTGGAGGGGGGTATACGGGGGATCAGCCCCAGCATTTT; clone size: many; D gene: NA; J gene: TRBJ1-5; V gene: TRBV29-1
CDR3 protein: CASSPMTDLAKETQYF; CDR3 DNA: TGTGCCAGCTCACCGATGACAGACCTGGCTAAGGAGACCCAGTACTTC; clone size: NA; D gene: NA; J gene: TRBJ2-5; V gene: TRBV18
CDR3 protein: CASSYQPWRVDTQYF; CDR3 DNA: TGTGCCAGCAGTTACCAGCCCTGGCGAGTGGATACGCAGTATTTT; clone size: many; D gene: NA; J gene: TRBJ2-3; V gene: TRBV6-2/TRBV6-3
CDR3 protein: CASSQGLAGANEQFF; CDR3 DNA: TGCGCCAGCAGCCAAGGACTAGCGGGAGCCAATGAGCAGTTCTTC; clone size: many; D gene: TRBD2; J gene: TRBJ2-1; V gene: TRBV4-3
CDR3 protein: CASSLVTAQETQYF; CDR3 DNA: TGTGCCAGCAGCTTAGTTACCGCCCAAGAGACCCAGTACTTC; clone size: many; D gene: NA; J gene: TRBJ2-5; V gene: TRBV7-2
CDR3 protein: CSAWTGPDNQPQHF; CDR3 DNA: TGCAGTGCGTGGACAGGGCCAGACAATCAGCCCCAGCATTTT; clone size: many; D gene: TRBD1; J gene: TRBJ1-5; V gene: TRBV20-1
CDR3 protein: CASSLDGGDTGELFF; CDR3 DNA: TGTGCCAGCAGCTTAGATGGGGGGGACACCGGGGAGCTGTTTTTT; clone size: many; D gene: TRBD2; J gene: TRBJ2-2; V gene: TRBV11-3
CDR3 protein: CSATYWDKGSYEQYF; CDR3 DNA: TGCAGTGCTACATACTGGGACAAGGGGTCCTACGAGCAGTACTTC; clone size: many; D gene: NA; J gene: TRBJ2-7; V gene: TRBV20-1
CDR3 protein: CASSLVGEQYF; CDR3 DNA: TGTGCCAGCAGCTTGGTGGGCGAGCAGTACTTC; clone size: many; D gene: NA; J gene: TRBJ2-7; V gene: TRBV5-5
CDR3 protein: CASSLEVPYEQYF; CDR3 DNA: TGTGCCAGCAGTTTAGAGGTTCCCTACGAGCAGTACTTC; clone size: many; D gene: NA; J gene: TRBJ2-7; V gene: TRBV28
CDR3 protein: CSVRTSGLSGEQYF; CDR3 DNA: TGCAGCGTCCGGACTAGCGGATTGTCTGGGGAGCAGTACTTC; clone size: many; D gene: TRBD2; J gene: TRBJ2-7; V gene: TRBV29-1
CDR3 protein: CSARGGSTTNTEAFF; CDR3 DNA: TGCAGTGCTAGAGGCGGAAGTACTACGAACACTGAAGCTTTCTTT; clone size: many; D gene: NA; J gene: TRBJ1-1; V gene: TRBV20-1
CDR3 protein: CASSEEGSYNSPLHF; CDR3 DNA: TGTGCCAGCAGTGAGGAGGGTTCCTATAATTCACCCCTCCACTTT; clone size: many; D gene: NA; J gene: TRBJ1-6; V gene: TRBV25-1
CDR3 protein: CASTGDEQFF; CDR3 DNA: TGTGCCAGCACAGGGGACGAGCAGTTCTTC; clone size: many; D gene: NA; J gene: TRBJ2-1; V gene: TRBV7-9
CDR3 protein: CSAYSLGYTF; CDR3 DNA: TGCAGTGCTTACTCTTTAGGCTACACCTTC; clone size: many; D gene: NA; J gene: TRBJ1-2; V gene: TRBV20-1
CDR3 protein: CSVPGQTAAGELFF; CDR3 DNA: TGCAGCGTTCCGGGACAAACGGCGGCCGGGGAGCTGTTTTTT; clone size: NA; D gene: NA; J gene: TRBJ2-2; V gene: TRBV29-1
CDR3 protein: CASSQREGPGGPDEQFF; CDR3 DNA: TGCGCCAGCAGCCAGAGGGAAGGGCCGGGAGGGCCGGATGAGCAGTTCTTC; clone size: many; D gene: TRBD2; J gene: TRBJ2-1; V gene: TRBV4-3
CDR3 protein: CASSVWRANEQFF; CDR3 DNA: TGTGCCAGCAGTGTCTGGCGTGCCAATGAGCAGTTCTTC; clone size: many; D gene: NA; J gene: TRBJ2-1; V gene: TRBV6-1
CDR3 protein: CSAGQDHYEQYF; CDR3 DNA: TGCAGCGCAGGACAGGACCACTACGAGCAGTACTTC; clone size: many; D gene: TRBD1; J gene: TRBJ2-7; V gene: TRBV29-1
CDR3 protein: CSARGLAGGETQYF; CDR3 DNA: TGCAGTGCTAGGGGGCTAGCGGGAGGAGAGACCCAGTACTTC; clone size: many; D gene: TRBD2; J gene: TRBJ2-5; V gene: TRBV20-1
CDR3 protein: CASSGQYSGNTIYF; CDR3 DNA: TGTGCCAGCAGCGGACAGTACTCTGGAAACACCATATATTTT; clone size: many; D gene: NA; J gene: TRBJ1-3; V gene: TRBV12-3/TRBV12-4
CDR3 protein: CASSPLGNEQFF; CDR3 DNA: TGTGCCAGCAGTCCGCTGGGAAATGAGCAGTTCTTC; clone size: many; D gene: NA; J gene: TRBJ2-1; V gene: TRBV12-3/TRBV12-4
CDR3 protein: CASSYSFEQYF; CDR3 DNA: TGTGCCAGCAGTTACTCGTTCGAGCAGTACTTC; clone size: many; D gene: NA; J gene: TRBJ2-7; V gene: TRBV6-2/TRBV6-3
CDR3 protein: CASSLRAGDAEQFF; CDR3 DNA: TGTGCCAGCAGTTTAAGGGCGGGAGATGCTGAGCAGTTCTTC; clone size: many; D gene: TRBD2; J gene: TRBJ2-1; V gene: TRBV12-3/TRBV12-4
CDR3 protein: CASSLEGYQETQYF; CDR3 DNA: TGCGCCAGCAGCTTGGAGGGGTATCAAGAGACCCAGTACTTC; clone size: many; D gene: NA; J gene: TRBJ2-5; V gene: TRBV5-1